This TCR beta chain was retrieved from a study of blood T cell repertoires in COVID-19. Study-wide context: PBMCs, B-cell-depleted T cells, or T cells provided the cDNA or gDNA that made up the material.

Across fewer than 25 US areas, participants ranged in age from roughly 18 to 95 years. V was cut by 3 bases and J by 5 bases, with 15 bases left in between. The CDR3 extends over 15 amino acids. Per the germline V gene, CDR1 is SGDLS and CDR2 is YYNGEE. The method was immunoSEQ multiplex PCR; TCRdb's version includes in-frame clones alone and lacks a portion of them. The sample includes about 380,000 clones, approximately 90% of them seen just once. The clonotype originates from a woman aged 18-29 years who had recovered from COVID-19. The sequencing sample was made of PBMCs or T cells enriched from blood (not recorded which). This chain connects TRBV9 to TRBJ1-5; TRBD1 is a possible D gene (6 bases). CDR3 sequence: CASSGSDRPDQPQHF. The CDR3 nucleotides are TGTGCCAGCAGCGGAAGCGACAGGCCCGATCAGCCCCAGCATTTT.